The 12 T cell receptor beta chains listed next were all sequenced from one sample in a study of blood T cell repertoires in COVID-19. The assay was immunoSEQ multiplex PCR, and TCRdb's table has in-frame clones only and misses some. The data show roughly 80,000 clones, with approximately 80% seen just once and 15% to 20% held by the top ten. The sequenced sample was peripheral blood. The source is a woman aged 55-75 years with acute or convalescent COVID-19.

This clone came up once. V and J are TRBV9 and TRBJ2-3, with D possibly matching TRBD1 (5 bases). The CDR3 extends over 14 amino acids. Germline CDR1 and CDR2: SGDLS and YYNGEE. Trimming pared 2 bases from V and 0 bases from J, leaving 7 bases between. DNA of the CDR3: TGTGCCAGCAGCGTCCAGGGAAGCACAGATACGCAGTATTTT. The encoded protein is CASSVQGSTDTQYF.

The V gene is TRBV30, the J gene TRBJ2-4; D might be TRBD1 (6 bases). The CDR3 has 15 residues. Per the germline V gene, CDR1 is GTSNPN and CDR2 is SVGIG (reference sequence). Trimming shortened V by 5 bases and J by 3 bases, and 17 bases separated the two germline ends. The CDR3 sequence: CAWGGGPPNKNIQYF. The CDR3 region has the DNA TGTGCCTGGGGGGGCGGGCCACCCAACAAAAACATTCAGTACTTC.

V gene TRBV11-2 combines with J gene TRBJ1-1; a weak D match, TRBD1 (5 bases). Per germline, CDR1 SGHAT and CDR2 FQNNGV. This CDR3 is built from 14 residues. V lost 2 bases, J lost 3 bases, and 10 bases lay in between. CDR3 residues: CASSLKVGDTEAFF. The CDR3 DNA sequence: TGTGCCAGCAGCTTAAAGGTAGGGGACACTGAAGCTTTCTTT.

The J gene is TRBJ2-7, the V gene TRBV6-5; D not resolved. Trimming took off 7 bases at V and 4 bases at J, with 17 bases between the two ends. Germline-derived CDR1 and CDR2 are MNHEY and SVGAGI. The CDR3 consists of 14 residues. The CDR3 region is CASISDTIPYEQYF. As DNA, the CDR3 is TGTGCCAGCATCTCTGACACGATCCCGTACGAGCAGTACTTC.

This chain's CDR3 is CAWSRGQETQYF. Written as DNA, the CDR3 is TGTGCCTGGAGTAGGGGGCAAGAGACCCAGTACTTC. V usage is TRBV30 and J usage is TRBJ2-5, with D maybe TRBD1 (6 bases). Germline CDR1 reads GTSNPN; CDR2 reads SVGIG (reference sequence). This CDR3 is built from 12 residues. V lost 2 bases, J lost 2 bases, and 6 bases lay in between.

The V and J genes are TRBV5-1 and TRBJ2-3, with D maybe TRBD1 (6 bases). Deletions cut 6 bases from V and 2 bases from J, with 19 bases between. Germline CDR1 SGHRS, CDR2 YFSETQ. The length of the CDR3 is 16 residues. CDR3 residues: CASTPPLTGITDTQYF. DNA for the CDR3: TGCGCCAGCACCCCACCATTGACAGGCATCACAGATACGCAGTATTTT.

The chain links TRBV14 to TRBJ2-7; TRBD1 agrees at 7 bases. The CDR3 runs to 15 residues. J was trimmed by 6 bases and V by 3 bases; bases with no gene match: 11. CDR1 SGHDN and CDR2 FVKESK come from the germline V gene. Here the CDR3 reads CASSQNPGTAAEQYF. The DNA for the CDR3 is TGTGCCAGCAGCCAGAATCCCGGGACAGCGGCCGAGCAGTACTTC.

The genes are TRBV18 and TRBJ2-7; maybe TRBD1 (6 bases). The V and J ends lost 3 bases and 6 bases respectively, with 12 bases between them. CDR1 KGHSH and CDR2 LQKENI come from the germline V gene. This CDR3 contains 13 residues. The CDR3 is CASSPLGQSEQYF. CDR3 sequence (DNA): TGTGCCAGCTCACCTCTCGGACAGAGCGAGCAGTACTTC.

The CDR3 coding sequence is TGTGCCAGCAGCTCCCGGGACAGGGAAGAGACCCAGTACTTC. Its protein product is CASSSRDREETQYF. This chain connects TRBV5-4 to TRBJ2-5; TRBD1 agrees at 9 bases. This CDR3 has 14 residues. Trimming at V came to 3 bases and at J to 3 bases, leaving 3 bases not matched to a gene. Germline assignment: CDR1 SGHNT and CDR2 YYREEE (reference sequence).

This chain uses TRBV5-4 with TRBJ2-1; the match to TRBD1 covers 8 bases. Germline CDR1 is SGHNT and CDR2 is YYREEE (reference sequence). The trim removed 4 bases at V and 4 bases at J, leaving 10 bases unmatched. The CDR3 contains 16 residues. The chain's CDR3 is CASSASSGQAYNEQFF. CDR3 nucleotide sequence: TGTGCCAGCAGCGCTTCCTCGGGACAGGCGTACAATGAGCAGTTCTTC.

The rearrangement joins TRBV3-1 (or the pseudogene TRBV3-2) to TRBJ2-7, with a weak D call TRBD2 (5 bases). In germline, CDR1 is LGHDT, CDR2 YNNKEL (reference sequence). This CDR3 contains 13 residues. Trimming took off 3 bases at V and 3 bases at J, with 9 bases between the two ends. CDR3 nucleotides: TGTGCCAGCAGCCACCGACTACTCTACGAGCAGTACTTC. Translation: CASSHRLLYEQYF.

The chain uses TRBV5-1 and TRBJ2-3, with TRBD2 matching over 8 bases. J lost 1 base, V lost 1 base, and 2 bases had no gene match. Germline CDR1 SGHRS, CDR2 YFSETQ. The CDR3 has 15 residues. CDR3 in DNA: TGCGCCAGCAGCTTGAGCGGGGGCCGCACAGATACGCAGTATTTT. This encodes CASSLSGGRTDTQYF.